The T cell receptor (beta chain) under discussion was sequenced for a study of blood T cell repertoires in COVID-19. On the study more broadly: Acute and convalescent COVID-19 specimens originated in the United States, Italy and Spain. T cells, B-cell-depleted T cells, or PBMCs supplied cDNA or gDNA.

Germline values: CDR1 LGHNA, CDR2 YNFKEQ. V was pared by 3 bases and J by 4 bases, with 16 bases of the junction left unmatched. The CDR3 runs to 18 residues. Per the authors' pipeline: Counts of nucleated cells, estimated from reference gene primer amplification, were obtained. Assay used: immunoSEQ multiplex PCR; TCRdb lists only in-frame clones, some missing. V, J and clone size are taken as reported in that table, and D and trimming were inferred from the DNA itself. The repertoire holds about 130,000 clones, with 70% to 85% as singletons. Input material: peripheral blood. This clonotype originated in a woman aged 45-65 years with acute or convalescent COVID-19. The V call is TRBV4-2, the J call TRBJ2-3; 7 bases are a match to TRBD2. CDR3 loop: CASSQKVQGTIGSDTQYF. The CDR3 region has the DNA TGTGCCAGCAGCCAGAAGGTTCAAGGGACTATAGGATCAGATACGCAGTATTTT.